This T cell receptor beta chain was identified in a study of spatial heterogeneity in lung cancer. Study at large: A unique TCR and UMI combination showed up more than ten times in raw reads, on average.

In its sample, this clonotype was seen many times. Germline CDR1 MNHEY, CDR2 SMNVEV (reference sequence). The CDR3 has 14 amino acids. Trimming took 5 bases from V and 5 from J; bases not matched to a gene: 8. Sample time point: blood at routine non-recurrence follow-up after resection. MiXCR, run by TCRdb on the 5' RACE reads, gives a single entry per CDR3 protein. The top ten clones hold approximately 2% of a sample with under 75,000 distinct CDR3 sequences, around 8.9% of them seen once. The sequence was obtained from a female donor with early-stage non-small cell lung cancer. Specimen: PBMCs, collected at follow-up. This sequence joins TRBV27 and TRBJ2-7, with 8 bases matching TRBD1. The DNA for the CDR3 is TGTGCCAGCAGTACCGGACAGGGTTCTAACGAGCAGTACTTC. Translation: CASSTGQGSNEQYF.